The 17 T cell receptor beta chains in this list originate from one sample, sequenced in a study of T cell changes during pregnancy in multiple sclerosis. This table comes from immunoSEQ multiplex PCR, and its TCRdb copy is limited to in-frame clones, with some not included. The sample holds approximately 130,000 clones, about 95% seen once. The source material was peripheral blood, sampled after pregnancy. These receptors were taken from a female donor with multiple sclerosis, enrolled in a pregnancy study.

V usage is TRBV5-1 and J usage is TRBJ2-1; TRBD2 aligns across 11 bases. Germline V lookup: CDR1 SGHRS, CDR2 YFSETQ. Unmatched junction bases numbered 2, after V lost 1 base and J lost 2 bases. The CDR3 contains 16 residues. The DNA of the CDR3 is TGCGCCAGCAGCTTGAGGACTAGCGGGCCCTACAATGAGCAGTTCTTC. Amino acid sequence: CASSLRTSGPYNEQFF.

The V and J genes are TRBV18 and TRBJ2-1; D may be TRBD1 (6 bases). The CDR3 has 14 residues. Germline lookup yields CDR1 KGHSH and CDR2 LQKENI. Between the trimmed V and J ends, which lost 3 bases and 6 bases, there was a span of 12 bases. Written as DNA, the CDR3 is TGTGCCAGCTCACCCGAGGGGGTCGGCAATGAGCAGTTCTTC. Translated: CASSPEGVGNEQFF.

The chain carries TRBV6-6 and TRBJ1-5; unclear D gene. Germline CDR1 is MNHNY and CDR2 is SVGAGI (reference sequence). This CDR3 spans 13 amino acids. V was trimmed by 6 bases and J by 7 bases, leaving 13 bases between them. The DNA for the CDR3 is TGTGCCAGCAGGGGGAGGACGGGACAGCCCCAGCATTTT. Protein sequence: CASRGRTGQPQHF.

This chain links TRBV29-1 with TRBJ2-3; D unresolved. V shed 5 bases and J shed 7 bases, with 13 bases lying between them. Germline lookup yields CDR1 SQVTM and CDR2 ANQGSEA. The CDR3 is 12 amino acids. The CDR3 spells CSVLGGVNTQYF. The CDR3 nucleotides are TGCAGCGTTCTCGGTGGTGTAAATACGCAGTATTTT.

The chain carries TRBV15 and TRBJ2-7; maybe TRBD1 (6 bases). Germline loops: CDR1 LNHNV, CDR2 YYDKDF (reference sequence). CDR3 size: 15 residues. Trimming stripped 0 bases from V and 4 bases from J, with 13 bases between. The CDR3 sequence is CATSRDVPRGYEQYF. The CDR3, as DNA: TGTGCCACCAGCAGAGATGTCCCCAGGGGATACGAGCAGTACTTC.

This clone was seen a single time. The chain carries TRBV2 and TRBJ1-5; 10 nucleotides match TRBD1. J was trimmed by 6 bases and V by 8 bases; bases with no gene match: 10. The CDR3 runs to 15 residues. Germline V gene data show CDR1 as SNHLY and CDR2 as FYNNEI. CDR3 sequence reads: CASVLDRGNGQPQHF. The DNA for the CDR3 is TGTGCCAGCGTGCTGGACAGGGGGAATGGTCAGCCCCAGCATTTT.

The chain couples TRBV6-5 to TRBJ2-1; D is unclear. Trimming left V 7 bases short and J 5 bases short, with 9 bases between. The CDR3 contains 12 residues. Germline V CDR1 and CDR2: MNHEY, SVGAGI. CDR3 nucleotides: TGTGCCAGCAAGAAGCTGAACAATGAGCAGTTCTTC. Its protein is CASKKLNNEQFF.

This rearrangement joins TRBV5-1 to TRBJ1-1, with 9 bases that match TRBD1. The CDR3 runs to 17 residues. The trim removed 1 base at V and 6 bases at J, leaving 13 bases unmatched. The V gene's germline CDR1 is SGHRS and CDR2 YFSETQ. For the CDR3, the DNA is TGCGCCAGCAGCTTGTACGGACAGGGGTTCGAGTTCGCTGAAGCTTTCTTT. Translating gives CASSLYGQGFEFAEAFF. The full variable domain, rest sourced from reference TRBV5-1 and TRBJ1-1, is KAGVTQTPRYLIKTRGQQVTLSCSPISGHRSVSWYQQTPGQGLQFLFEYFSETQRNKGNFPGRFSGRQFSNSRSEMNVSTLELGDSALYLCASSLYGQGFEFAEAFFGQGTRLTVV.

This chain connects TRBV21-1 to TRBJ2-7; TRBD1 is the table's D call and was not checked against the DNA. TRBV21-1 is an annotated pseudogene. The CDR3 contains 14 residues. The CDR3 spells CASRWRDRSYEQYF. In DNA form, the CDR3 reads TGTGCCAGCAGGTGGCGGGACAGGTCCTACGAGCAGTACTTC.

This chain connects TRBV28 to TRBJ2-1; 11 bases fit TRBD2. V dropped 2 bases and J dropped 4; count of bases not matched to a gene: 7. Germline CDR1 MDHEN, CDR2 SYDVKM. This CDR3 comprises 17 residues. Here the CDR3 DNA reads TGTGCCAGCAGTTTAACTAGCGGGAGCCCCGGGTACAATGAGCAGTTCTTC. Its translation is CASSLTSGSPGYNEQFF.

This chain uses TRBV27 with TRBJ2-7, with a weak D call TRBD2 (5 bases). Per the germline V gene, CDR1 is MNHEY and CDR2 is SMNVEV (reference sequence). The CDR3 is 15 amino acids. V gave up 5 bases and J gave up 2 bases, with 16 bases separating them. The CDR3, as DNA: TGTGCCAGCAGTCCCTCAGCGGTTTCCCCCTACGAGCAGTACTTC. Translated, it gives CASSPSAVSPYEQYF.

The CDR3 here is CASSFFAPGGQGYTF. Here the CDR3 DNA reads TGCGCCAGCAGCTTTTTCGCGCCGGGAGGGCAAGGCTACACCTTC. The chain employs TRBV5-1 and TRBJ1-2; D call uncertain. The CDR3 totals 15 residues. Deletions cut 2 bases from V and 8 bases from J, with 19 bases between. Germline V gene lookup returns CDR1 SGHRS and CDR2 YFSETQ.

V gene TRBV28 combines with J gene TRBJ1-2; 9 nucleotides line up with TRBD1. The CDR3 is 15 amino acids. CDR1 MDHEN and CDR2 SYDVKM come from the germline V gene. The trim removed 5 bases at V and 4 bases at J, leaving 8 bases unmatched. The CDR3 DNA reads as TGTGCCAGCAGTCCACCGGGACAGGGAGGCTATGGCTACACCTTC. Protein sequence: CASSPPGQGGYGYTF.

This chain links TRBV6-5 with TRBJ2-3; TRBD2 might be the D (6 bases). Germline V CDR1 and CDR2: MNHEY, SVGAGI. The CDR3 covers 15 residues. Trimming took 7 bases from V and 5 from J, leaving 19 bases between them. CDR3 coding DNA: TGTGCCAGCACTGGGGCTAGCGAGGGGCGAGATACGCAGTATTTT. Translation: CASTGASEGRDTQYF.

The chain has TRBV2 and TRBJ2-3; TRBD2 is a possible D gene (6 bases). CDR1 and CDR2 from the germline V gene are SNHLY and FYNNEI. The CDR3 is 19 amino acids. V lost 2 bases and J 6 bases, leaving 27 bases between the germline ends. The CDR3 protein is CASSEWVAAIRTNVDTQYF. The CDR3 DNA reads as TGTGCCAGCAGTGAATGGGTAGCGGCAATTAGAACGAATGTTGATACGCAGTATTTT.

V usage is TRBV5-1 and J usage is TRBJ2-5; a possible D gene is TRBD2 (6 bases). Trimming pared 3 bases from V and 3 bases from J, leaving 12 bases between. The CDR3 contains 14 residues. Looked up from germline, CDR1 is SGHRS and CDR2 is YFSETQ. CDR3 coding DNA: TGCGCCAGCAGCTCCGGGACTGTAAAAGAGACCCAGTACTTC. Its protein is CASSSGTVKETQYF.

The chain combines TRBV5-4 with TRBJ2-3, with TRBD2 identical over 10 bases. The germline V gene encodes CDR1 SGHNT and CDR2 YYREEE (reference sequence). V lost 4 bases and J lost 2; bases outside the gene matches: 7. This CDR3 contains 16 residues. CDR3 sequence: CASSEWTSGATDTQYF. DNA for the CDR3: TGTGCCAGCAGCGAATGGACTAGCGGAGCCACAGATACGCAGTATTTT.